This TCR beta chain was identified in a study of blood T cell repertoires in COVID-19. For the study at large: Samples taken during acute and convalescent COVID-19 were collected in the United States, Italy and Spain. T cells, B-cell-depleted T cells, or PBMCs provided the cDNA or gDNA that served as material.

V dropped 5 bases and J dropped 4; count of bases not matched to a gene: 5. Germline loops: CDR1 MDHEN, CDR2 SYDVKM. This CDR3 is 14 amino acids long. In the authors' methods: Amplified reference gene primers provided the basis for estimating nucleated cell counts. Profiled with immunoSEQ multiplex PCR; TCRdb holds only in-frame clones, not every one. That table supplies the V and J calls and clone size; D and trimming were determined from the DNA. The sample yields roughly 230,000 clones, roughly four fifths seen once. The chain combines TRBV28 with TRBJ1-2; 9 bases line up with TRBD1. The material sequenced was peripheral blood. The receptor was derived from a man over 45 with active or convalescent COVID-19. The CDR3 DNA reads TGTGCCAGCAGTGGTACAGGGGGCGGCTATGGCTACACCTTC. Encoded protein: CASSGTGGGYGYTF.